These T cell receptor beta chains were read from a single sample in a study of blood T cells in healthy people across ages. TCRdb independently ran MiXCR on the 5' RACE reads; one entry per CDR3 protein. The data hold 600,000 to 900,000 distinct CDR3 sequences, with about a quarter observed a single time. This sample also appeared in a second study, on T cells of mothers and their children.

Input material: blood. These receptors originate from a boy younger than 18 in good health. Both conserved end residues are part of each CDR3. D genes are given only for firm matches. Clone sizes are given selectively: once, few, many, or a class where the clone is expanded.

d_call	clone_size	v_call	j_call	cdr3_nt	cdr3_aa
TRBD1	-	TRBV5-1	TRBJ2-6	TGCGCCAGCAGTCTTACCGGGACAGGGGATTCTGGGGCCAACGTCCTGACTTTC	CASSLTGTGDSGANVLTF
-	once	TRBV10-3	TRBJ2-3	TGTGCCATCAGTGAGATGACGGATACGCAGTATTTT	CAISEMTDTQYF
TRBD1	few	TRBV10-3	TRBJ2-5	TGTGCCACCCTGGACAGGGCAGGAGGGACCCAGTACTTC	CATLDRAGGTQYF
-	few	TRBV4-3	TRBJ2-3	TGCGCCAGCAGCCAAGAGGTCGGGGCAGGGGTGACAGATACGCAGTATTTT	CASSQEVGAGVTDTQYF
-	few	TRBV5-1	TRBJ2-7	TGCGCCAGCAGCTTCTCTCCACAGGGAGCGGCCTACGAGCAGTACTTC	CASSFSPQGAAYEQYF
-	-	TRBV6-5	TRBJ2-1	TGTGCCAGCCGGGCCCCAGGCAATGAGCAGTTCTTC	CASRAPGNEQFF
-	-	TRBV3-1	TRBJ2-4	TGTGCCAGCAGCCAAGCATACAGGGAGGCCAAAAACATTCAGTACTTC	CASSQAYREAKNIQYF
TRBD1	-	TRBV4-2	TRBJ1-1	TGTGCCAGCAGCCAAGGAGGGGGCATGAACACTGAAGCTTTCTTT	CASSQGGGMNTEAFF
-	few	TRBV7-8	TRBJ2-5	TGTGCCAGCAGCTTAGTTGAGCCGGTCCAAGAGACCCAGTACTTC	CASSLVEPVQETQYF
-	few	TRBV12-3/TRBV12-4	TRBJ2-1	TGTGCCAGCAGTTTAACGGCTTCCCTTGGGGGCAATGAGCAGTTCTTC	CASSLTASLGGNEQFF
TRBD2	-	TRBV5-4	TRBJ2-1	TGTGCCAGCAGCCTAGGACTAGCGGGGGCCCTAAACAATGAGCAGTTCTTC	CASSLGLAGALNNEQFF
-	few	TRBV5-1	TRBJ2-2	TGCGCCAGCAGCTTGGGGGGGGCGAGCACCGGGGAGCTGTTTTTT	CASSLGGASTGELFF
TRBD1	-	TRBV12-3/TRBV12-4	TRBJ2-5	TGTGCCAGCAGTTTAAAGGACAGGGAGGCGGTGACCCAGTACTTC	CASSLKDREAVTQYF
TRBD2	-	TRBV15	TRBJ2-7	TGTGCCACCAGCAGAGCGGGGGGGTCCTACGAGCAGTACTTC	CATSRAGGSYEQYF
-	-	TRBV11-2	TRBJ1-4	TGTGCCAGCAGCTTAGGGGGGATACGGGTTTTGGAAAAACTGTTTTTT	CASSLGGIRVLEKLFF
-	-	TRBV12-3/TRBV12-4	TRBJ2-3	TGTGCCAGCAGTTGGGAAAGGGGGCTGGGAGGGCCAGATACGCAGTATTTT	CASSWERGLGGPDTQYF
TRBD1	-	TRBV28	TRBJ1-2	TGTGCCAGCAGTTTGGGACAGGGGGCAGCCTACTATGGCTACACCTTC	CASSLGQGAAYYGYTF
-	-	TRBV7-9	TRBJ2-7	TGTGCCAGCAGCCACGCAGGGAGGACCTACGAGCAGTACTTC	CASSHAGRTYEQYF
-	once	TRBV12-3/TRBV12-4	TRBJ1-2	TGTGCCAGCCGCAGGGAGTCGGTCTATGGCTACACCTTC	CASRRESVYGYTF
-	-	TRBV7-9	TRBJ1-4	TGTGCTAGCAGCTTAGGGGATCTGACGCGCGTGGGTAATGAAAAACTGTTTTTT	CASSLGDLTRVGNEKLFF
TRBD2	-	TRBV7-9	TRBJ2-1	TGTGCCAGCAGCCAAACGGGGGGGCCATACAATGAGCAGTTCTTC	CASSQTGGPYNEQFF
TRBD1	-	TRBV4-1	TRBJ1-2	TGCGCCAGCAGCCAGACAATTACAGGGGGCGGTGGCTACACCTTC	CASSQTITGGGGYTF
-	few	TRBV4-1	TRBJ1-2	TGCGCCAGCAGCCAAGAAGGCGGGGTACCCCTACACTATGGCTACACCTTC	CASSQEGGVPLHYGYTF
TRBD1	few	TRBV9	TRBJ2-6	TGTGCCAGCAGCGCTGACAGGGTTGGGGCCAACGTCCTGACTTTC	CASSADRVGANVLTF
-	-	TRBV9	TRBJ2-5	TGTGCCAGCAGCGTAGGAAACTACCAAGAGACCCAGTACTTC	CASSVGNYQETQYF
TRBD1	-	TRBV29-1	TRBJ2-3	TGCAGCGTTGAAGATCTCGGACAGGTTAGCACAGATACGCAGTATTTT	CSVEDLGQVSTDTQYF
-	-	TRBV12-3/TRBV12-4	TRBJ2-1	TGTGCCAGCAGTCCGTACGGGGGCGCACAGACCCGGTACTTC	CASSPYGGAQTRYF
-	-	TRBV4-1	TRBJ2-5	TGCGCCAGCAGCCAAGAGAGTGGCGGGGAGACCCAGTACTTC	CASSQESGGETQYF
-	few	TRBV10-1	TRBJ2-5	TGCGCCAGCAGTGAGAGGGGGGGTGGTATTGAGACCCAGTACTTC	CASSERGGGIETQYF
TRBD1	once	TRBV2	TRBJ2-5	TGTGCCAGCGGGACAGGGCGTTCGGAGACCCAGTACTTC	CASGTGRSETQYF
-	few	TRBV27	TRBJ1-5	TGTGCCAGCGGGGGGAATCAGCCCCAGCATTTT	CASGGNQPQHF
-	-	TRBV24-1	TRBJ2-5	TGTGCCACCAGTGACGGGGGGCTAGAGACCCAGTACTTC	CATSDGGLETQYF
-	-	TRBV7-2	TRBJ2-2	TGTGCCAGCAGCTTAGGGAGGGGGGAGCTGTTTTTT	CASSLGRGELFF
-	-	TRBV19	TRBJ1-1	TGTGCCAGTAGTATGGGAGGGGTGAACACTGAAGCTTTCTTT	CASSMGGVNTEAFF
-	-	TRBV12-3/TRBV12-4	TRBJ1-1	TGTGCCAGCAGTTTCGGGGAGCTGATGAGCGCTGAAGCTTTCTTT	CASSFGELMSAEAFF
-	few	TRBV20-1	TRBJ2-7	TGCAGTGCTAGAGATCCGAGGAATAGGTACGAGCAGTACTTC	CSARDPRNRYEQYF
-	-	TRBV12-3/TRBV12-4	TRBJ1-2	TGTGCCAGCAGCCCCAGTATGGAAGGTTCCCTCGGTGGCTACACCTTC	CASSPSMEGSLGGYTF